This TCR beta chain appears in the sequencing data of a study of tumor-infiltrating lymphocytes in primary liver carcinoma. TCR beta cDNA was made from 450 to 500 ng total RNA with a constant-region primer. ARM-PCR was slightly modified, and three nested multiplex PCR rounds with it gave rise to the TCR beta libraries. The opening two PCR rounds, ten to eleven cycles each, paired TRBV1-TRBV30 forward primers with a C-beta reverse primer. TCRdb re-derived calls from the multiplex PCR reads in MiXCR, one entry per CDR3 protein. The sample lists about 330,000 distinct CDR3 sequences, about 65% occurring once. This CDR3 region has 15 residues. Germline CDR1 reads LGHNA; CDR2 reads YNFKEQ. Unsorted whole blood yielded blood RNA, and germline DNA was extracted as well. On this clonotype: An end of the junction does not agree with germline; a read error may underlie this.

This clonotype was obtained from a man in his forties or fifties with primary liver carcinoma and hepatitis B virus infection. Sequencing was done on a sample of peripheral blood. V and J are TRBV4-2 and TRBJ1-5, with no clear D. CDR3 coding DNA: TGTGCCAGCAGCCACCACGGCACTGGCAATCAGCACCAGCATTTT. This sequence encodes CASSHHGTGNQHQHF.